The clone carrying this TCR beta chain showed up many times. Its antigen is not identified. The unsorted libraries were prepared from 2 million PBMCs (stored at -80 C). The authors made cDNA by 5'RACE with 10-nucleotide random UMIs. Each sequencing run yielded over 170 million TCR-beta sequences from 15-18 subjects. TCRdb recomputed calls from the 5' RACE reads with MiXCR, one row per CDR3 protein. The repertoire holds 53,000 or so distinct CDR3 sequences, with 10% to 15% as singletons. This entry comes from a study of neurological immune-mediated disorders. This CDR3 is 16 amino acids long. V lost 3 bases and J 1 base, leaving 17 bases between the germline ends. Germline V CDR1 and CDR2: DFQATT, SNEGSKA (reference sequence). Study observations and caveats: HTLV-1-associated myelopathy ranked highest for TCR clonal expansion and multiple sclerosis lowest, beneath healthy controls.

The TCR originated in a woman in her sixties or seventies with HTLV-1-associated myelopathy (HAM/TSP). The sequenced sample consisted of PBMCs. The rearrangement joins TRBV20-1 to TRBJ2-3; maybe TRBD2 (5 bases). This CDR3 reads CSASPLGEKRTDTQYF. The CDR3 DNA is TGCAGTGCTAGCCCCCTTGGGGAGAAGCGCACAGATACGCAGTATTTT.